The 4 T cell receptor beta chains below were found in one sample sequenced in a study of blood T cell repertoires in COVID-19 (dated by TCRdb to 2018 to 2021). Library preparation was by the immunoSEQ multiplex PCR assay. This is the immuneACCESS table as TCRdb keeps it, with only in-frame sequences that have V and J called. A part of the clones is gone; compared with another copy, unresolved V genes explain less than half, and the rest is unexplained. The sample profile shows about 59,000 clones; 81% of them were found once. Approximately 30% of the sample rests with the top ten. Sequenced sample: peripheral blood. The receptors were sampled from a woman of 80 years or more with active or convalescent COVID-19.

About this clone: Other DNA sequences of this sample code for an identical CDR3. The V and J genes are TRBV7-2 and TRBJ1-6, with D perhaps matching TRBD1 (5 bases). This CDR3 region has 13 residues. V dropped 0 bases and J dropped 10 bases, with 7 bases sitting between them. Germline values: CDR1 SGHTA, CDR2 FQGNSA. CDR3 protein: CASSLAGESPLHF. CDR3 bases: TGTGCCAGCAGCTTAGCAGGGGAATCACCCCTCCACTTT.

J is TRBJ1-1 and V is TRBV11-2; D not certain. V was cut by 6 bases and J by 11 bases, with 13 bases left in between. The CDR3 has 11 amino acids. From germline, CDR1 is SGHAT and CDR2 FQNNGV. The CDR3 DNA reads as TGTGCCAGCAGTTCTCCGGTTACGGCTTTCTTT. Translation gives CASSSPVTAFF.

J is TRBJ2-1 and V is TRBV9; 9 nucleotides agree with TRBD2. The CDR3 is 16 amino acids. V gave up 0 bases and J gave up 7 bases; unmatched junction bases: 8. The germline CDR1 and CDR2 sequences are SGDLS and YYNGEE. The CDR3 bases are TGTGCCAGCAGCGTAGCACAGGTCGGACTAGCGAATGAGCAGTTCTTC. It is translated as CASSVAQVGLANEQFF.

The rearrangement uses TRBV5-5 and TRBJ1-2, with 7 nucleotides matching TRBD1. The CDR3 loop spans 13 amino acids. Looked up from germline, CDR1 is SGHKS and CDR2 is YYEKEE (reference sequence). V lost 1 base to trimming and J lost 6 bases; unmatched junction nucleotides: 3. DNA for the CDR3: TGTGCCAGCAGCTTGCGGACAGGAGATGGCTACACCTTC. It specifies CASSLRTGDGYTF.